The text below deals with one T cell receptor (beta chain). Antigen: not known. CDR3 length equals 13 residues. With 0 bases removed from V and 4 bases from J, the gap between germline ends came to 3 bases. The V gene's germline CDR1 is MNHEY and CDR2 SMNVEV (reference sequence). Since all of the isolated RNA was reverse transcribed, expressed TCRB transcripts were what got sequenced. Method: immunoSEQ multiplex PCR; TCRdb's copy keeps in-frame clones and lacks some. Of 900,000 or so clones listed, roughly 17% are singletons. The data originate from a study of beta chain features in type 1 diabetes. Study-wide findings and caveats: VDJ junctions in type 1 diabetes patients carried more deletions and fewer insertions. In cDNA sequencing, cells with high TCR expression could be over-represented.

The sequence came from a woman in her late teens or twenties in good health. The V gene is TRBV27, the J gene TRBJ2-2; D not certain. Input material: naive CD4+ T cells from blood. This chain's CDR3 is CASSLSGTGELFF. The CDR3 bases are TGTGCCAGCAGTTTATCTGGCACCGGGGAGCTGTTTTTT.